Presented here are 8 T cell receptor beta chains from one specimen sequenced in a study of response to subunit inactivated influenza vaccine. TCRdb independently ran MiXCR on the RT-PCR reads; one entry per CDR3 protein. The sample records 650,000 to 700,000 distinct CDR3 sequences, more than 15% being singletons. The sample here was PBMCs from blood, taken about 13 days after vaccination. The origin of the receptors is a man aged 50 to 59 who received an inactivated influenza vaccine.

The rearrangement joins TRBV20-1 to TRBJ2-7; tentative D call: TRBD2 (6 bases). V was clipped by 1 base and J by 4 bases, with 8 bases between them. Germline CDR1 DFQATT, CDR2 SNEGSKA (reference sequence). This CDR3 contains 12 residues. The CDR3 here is CSARVGGYEQYF. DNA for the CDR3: TGCAGTGCTAGAGTTGGGGGGTACGAGCAGTACTTC.

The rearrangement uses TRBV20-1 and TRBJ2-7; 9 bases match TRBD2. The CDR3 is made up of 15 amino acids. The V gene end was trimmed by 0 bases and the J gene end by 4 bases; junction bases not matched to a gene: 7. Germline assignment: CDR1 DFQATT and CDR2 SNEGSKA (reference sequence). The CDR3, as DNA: TGCAGTGCTAGAGACCCCCGGACTAGCGCTTACGAGCAGTACTTC. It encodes CSARDPRTSAYEQYF.

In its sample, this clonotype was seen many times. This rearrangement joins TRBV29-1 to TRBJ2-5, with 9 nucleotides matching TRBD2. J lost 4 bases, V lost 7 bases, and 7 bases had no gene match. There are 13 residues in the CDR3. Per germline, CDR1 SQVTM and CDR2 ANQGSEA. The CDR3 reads CSARRAGGETQYF. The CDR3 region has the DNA TGCAGCGCCCGAAGAGCGGGAGGAGAGACCCAGTACTTC.

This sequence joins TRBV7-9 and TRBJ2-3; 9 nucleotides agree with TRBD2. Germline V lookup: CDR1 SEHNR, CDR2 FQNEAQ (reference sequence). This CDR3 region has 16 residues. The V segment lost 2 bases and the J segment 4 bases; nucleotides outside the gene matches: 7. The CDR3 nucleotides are TGTGCCAGCAGCTTATTAGGCGGGGGGGCCGCAGATACGCAGTATTTT. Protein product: CASSLLGGGAADTQYF.

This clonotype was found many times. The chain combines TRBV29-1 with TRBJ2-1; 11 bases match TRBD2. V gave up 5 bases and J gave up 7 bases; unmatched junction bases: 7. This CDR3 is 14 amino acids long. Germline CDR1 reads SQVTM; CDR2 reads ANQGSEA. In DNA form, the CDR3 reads TGCAGCGTTACCGGGACTAGCGGTTCAAATGAGCAGTTCTTC. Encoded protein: CSVTGTSGSNEQFF.

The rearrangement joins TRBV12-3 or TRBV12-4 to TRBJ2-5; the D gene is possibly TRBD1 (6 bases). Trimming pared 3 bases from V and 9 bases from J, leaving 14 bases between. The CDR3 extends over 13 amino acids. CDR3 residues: CASSFEPGVSQYF. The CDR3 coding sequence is TGTGCCAGCAGTTTCGAGCCAGGGGTGTCCCAGTACTTC.

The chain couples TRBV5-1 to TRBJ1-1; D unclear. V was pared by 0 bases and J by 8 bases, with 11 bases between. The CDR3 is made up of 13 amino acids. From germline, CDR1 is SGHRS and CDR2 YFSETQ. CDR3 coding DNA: TGCGCCAGCAGCTTGGCTACGGAAAAGGAAGCTTTCTTT. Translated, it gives CASSLATEKEAFF.

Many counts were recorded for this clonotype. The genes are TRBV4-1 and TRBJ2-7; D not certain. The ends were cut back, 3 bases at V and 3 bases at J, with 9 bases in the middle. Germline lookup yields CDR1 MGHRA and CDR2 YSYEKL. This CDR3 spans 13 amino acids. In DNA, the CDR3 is TGCGCCAGCAGCCAGTGGTTAAACTACGAGCAGTACTTC. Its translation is CASSQWLNYEQYF.